Below are 14 T cell receptor beta chains sequenced from a single sample in a study of blood T cell repertoires in COVID-19. TCRdb's table, derived via immunoSEQ multiplex PCR, lists solely in-frame clones and lacks some. The table shows about 86,000 clones, with roughly three quarters occurring only once. Input material: peripheral blood. The origin of the receptors is a man between 65 and 85 years old with acute or convalescent COVID-19.

The table lists this clone with a count of one. The genes are TRBV9 and TRBJ2-1; TRBD2 matches 9 bases. Germline lookup yields CDR1 SGDLS and CDR2 YYNGEE. V was clipped by 0 bases and J by 6 bases; unmatched bases: 7. This CDR3 has 16 residues. The CDR3 DNA sequence: TGTGCCAGCAGCGTAGGGAGCGGGACTAGCCTCAATGAGCAGTTCTTC. It is translated as CASSVGSGTSLNEQFF.

V is TRBV5-1 and J is TRBJ1-2; no reliable D call. This CDR3 spans 13 amino acids. V was trimmed by 0 bases and J by 8 bases, leaving 11 bases between them. Germline V gene sequence: CDR1 SGHRS, CDR2 YFSETQ. DNA for the CDR3: TGCGCCAGCAGCTTGGACGCGAGCCGCGGCTACACCTTC. Translation: CASSLDASRGYTF. Variable domain in full (rest from reference TRBV5-1 and TRBJ1-2): KAGVTQTPRYLIKTRGQQVTLSCSPISGHRSVSWYQQTPGQGLQFLFEYFSETQRNKGNFPGRFSGRQFSNSRSEMNVSTLELGDSALYLCASSLDASRGYTFGSGTRLTVV.

The chain recombines TRBV7-9 with TRBJ2-3; tentatively, D is TRBD1 (6 bases). V dropped 1 base and J dropped 6 bases, with 11 bases sitting between them. CDR1 SEHNR and CDR2 FQNEAQ come from the germline V gene (reference sequence). The CDR3 is 14 amino acids. The chain's CDR3 is CASSLGTVRDTQYF. CDR3 coding DNA: TGTGCCAGCAGCTTAGGGACAGTCCGGGATACGCAGTATTTT. Filled out from reference TRBV7-9 and TRBJ2-3, the complete variable domain reads DTGVSQNPRHKITKRGQNVTFRCDPISEHNRLYWYRQTLGQGPEFLTYFQNEAQLEKSRLLSDRFSAERPKGSFSTLEIQRTEQGDSAMYLCASSLGTVRDTQYFGPGTRLTVL.

V and J are TRBV5-4 and TRBJ1-3; 9 bases fit TRBD1. With 5 bases clipped from V and 8 bases from J, the junction kept 5 bases outside the gene matches. Germline V gene lookup returns CDR1 SGHNT and CDR2 YYREEE (reference sequence). The CDR3 covers 13 residues. As DNA, the CDR3 is TGTGCCAGCAGTCTGGACAGGGGAGACACCATATATTTT. Translating gives CASSLDRGDTIYF.

The chain couples TRBV18 to TRBJ2-7, with 10 bases matching TRBD2. The CDR3 length is 15 residues. CDR1 is KGHSH, CDR2 LQKENI, per germline. Trimming at V came to 1 base and at J to 6 bases, leaving 6 bases not matched to a gene. The CDR3: CASSPRELAGSEQYF. CDR3 nucleotide sequence: TGTGCCAGCTCACCACGGGAACTAGCGGGGAGCGAGCAGTACTTC.

In its sample, this clone was seen a few times. This sequence joins TRBV5-1 and TRBJ2-3, with 10 positions matching TRBD2. The CDR3 totals 15 residues. Germline V lookup: CDR1 SGHRS, CDR2 YFSETQ. The V gene end was trimmed by 0 bases and the J gene end by 4 bases; junction bases not matched to a gene: 2. CDR3: CASSLVAGGADTQYF. CDR3 DNA: TGCGCCAGCAGCTTGGTAGCGGGGGGTGCAGATACGCAGTATTTT.

V and J are TRBV6-5 and TRBJ2-4, with D tentatively TRBD2 (5 bases). Germline loops: CDR1 MNHEY, CDR2 SVGAGI. Trimming pared 10 bases from V and 3 bases from J, leaving 13 bases between. The length of the CDR3 is 13 residues. In DNA form, the CDR3 reads TGTGCCACCCCCGGGGATAACAAAAACATTCAGTACTTC. It codes for CATPGDNKNIQYF.

In its sample, this clone was seen a few times. The rearrangement joins TRBV3-1 (or the pseudogene TRBV3-2) to TRBJ2-5; tentatively, D is TRBD1 (5 bases). Trimming took 4 bases from V and 2 from J, leaving 11 bases between them. Germline V gene lookup returns CDR1 LGHDT and CDR2 YNNKEL (reference sequence). The CDR3 totals 14 residues. CDR3 sequence: CASSPRQTQETQYF. CDR3 coding DNA: TGTGCCAGCAGCCCGCGACAGACACAAGAGACCCAGTACTTC.

This rearrangement joins TRBV6-5 to TRBJ1-2, with D tentatively TRBD1 (5 bases). The germline V and J ends were trimmed by 2 bases and 4 bases, with 11 bases remaining between them. Germline V gives CDR1 MNHEY, CDR2 SVGAGI. The CDR3 runs 14 residues. The CDR3 bases are TGTGCCAGCAGTTACGGGGGGTGGACCTATGGCTACACCTTC. This codes for CASSYGGWTYGYTF.

The V call is TRBV5-4, the J call TRBJ2-1; tentatively, D is TRBD2 (7 bases). The CDR3 length is 16 residues. V lost 4 bases and J 0 bases, leaving 14 bases between the germline ends. The germline gives CDR1 SGHNT, CDR2 YYREEE (reference sequence). The CDR3: CASSRTGGPSYNEQFF. In nucleotides, the CDR3 is TGTGCCAGCAGCCGCACCGGGGGGCCCTCCTACAATGAGCAGTTCTTC.

J is TRBJ2-3 and V is TRBV7-8, with a possible D match to TRBD1 (6 bases). Per germline, CDR1 SGHVS and CDR2 FQNEAQ. V lost 2 bases to trimming and J lost 0 bases, with 9 bases between them. There are 15 residues in the CDR3. The CDR3 spells CASSLNGQSTDTQYF. Here the CDR3 DNA reads TGTGCCAGCAGCTTAAATGGACAGAGCACAGATACGCAGTATTTT.

The V gene is TRBV6-5, the J gene TRBJ1-6; D might be TRBD1 (6 bases). Trimming took off 6 bases at V and 15 bases at J, with 18 bases between the two ends. The CDR3 has 13 amino acids. Per germline, CDR1 MNHEY and CDR2 SVGAGI. CDR3 in amino acids: CASSRGQFELLHF. CDR3 in DNA: TGTGCCAGCAGCCGTGGACAGTTTGAGCTCCTCCACTTT.

The V gene is TRBV27, the J gene TRBJ2-1; 9 nucleotides line up with TRBD2. The germline V gene has CDR1 MNHEY and CDR2 SMNVEV (reference sequence). This CDR3 spans 15 amino acids. J gave up 7 bases and V 4 bases, and 8 bases lay outside the gene matches. CDR3 coding DNA: TGTGCCAGCAGTTGGGGGCGGGGGGGAGAGAATGAGCAGTTCTTC. This sequence encodes CASSWGRGGENEQFF.

The chain links TRBV14 to TRBJ2-1, with TRBD2 matching over 7 bases. The CDR3 contains 16 residues. With 3 bases clipped from V and 6 bases from J, the junction kept 11 bases outside the gene matches. The V gene's germline CDR1 is SGHDN and CDR2 FVKESK. The CDR3 coding sequence is TGTGCCAGCAGCCAGGGAGGGGTTCTGAGAATCAATGAGCAGTTCTTC. Encoded protein: CASSQGGVLRINEQFF.